This is a list of T cell receptor beta chains from one sample in a study of blood T cell repertoires in COVID-19. Assay used: immunoSEQ multiplex PCR; TCRdb lists only in-frame clones, some missing. The sample holds about 300,000 clones, roughly 90% seen once. The sequenced sample was peripheral blood. All receptors come from a young man who had recovered from COVID-19. CDR3s include the opening cysteine and the closing phenylalanine or tryptophan. A D gene is named only where the DNA matches it firmly. For some rows the clone size is stated as once, few or many, or as a class when expanded; others skip it.

clone size	V gene	D gene	J gene	CDR3 protein	CDR3 DNA
NA	TRBV5-1	TRBD1	TRBJ1-1	CASSAQGAGTEAFF	TGCGCCAGCAGCGCACAGGGGGCAGGGACTGAAGCTTTCTTT
NA	TRBV3-1/TRBV3-2	TRBD2	TRBJ2-1	CASSPSSGTSGGTQFF	TGTGCCAGCAGCCCTTCCTCCGGGACTAGCGGGGGGACGCAGTTCTTC
NA	TRBV29-1	TRBD1	TRBJ1-1	CSVGAGGAGTEAFF	TGCAGCGTTGGGGCAGGGGGCGCAGGCACTGAAGCTTTCTTT
NA	TRBV2	TRBD2	TRBJ2-4	CASSESAGGSRNIQYF	TGTGCCAGCAGTGAATCGGCGGGAGGTAGTAGAAACATTCAGTACTTC
NA	TRBV7-8	TRBD1	TRBJ2-5	CASSPSTGVGETQYF	TGTGCCAGCAGCCCCTCGACAGGGGTTGGTGAGACCCAGTACTTC
NA	TRBV16	NA	TRBJ2-2	CASSQSPSGELFF	TGTGCCAGCAGCCAATCCCCGTCCGGGGAGCTGTTTTTT
NA	TRBV9	NA	TRBJ2-1	CASSPRGYNEQFF	TGTGCCAGCAGCCCCCGAGGCTACAATGAGCAGTTCTTC
once	TRBV6-5	NA	TRBJ1-1	CASSTGRDLGTEAFF	TGTGCCAGCAGTACAGGGAGGGACTTAGGAACTGAAGCTTTCTTT
NA	TRBV4-1	TRBD1	TRBJ1-5	CASSQEWTGKHQPQHF	TGCGCCAGCAGCCAAGAGTGGACAGGGAAACATCAGCCCCAGCATTTT
NA	TRBV3-1/TRBV3-2	TRBD2	TRBJ2-7	CASSQQLAGLSYEQYF	TGTGCCAGCAGCCAACAACTAGCGGGCCTCTCCTACGAGCAGTACTTC
NA	TRBV6-5	NA	TRBJ1-1	CASSYNSSPNTEAFF	TGTGCCAGCAGTTATAACAGTTCTCCGAACACTGAAGCTTTCTTT
NA	TRBV7-2	NA	TRBJ1-2	CASSLARGQSYGYTF	TGTGCCAGCAGCTTAGCCAGAGGACAGAGCTATGGCTACACCTTC
NA	TRBV3-1/TRBV3-2	TRBD2	TRBJ2-5	CASSHPGLAGGSETQYF	TGTGCCAGCAGCCACCCGGGACTAGCGGGAGGATCAGAGACCCAGTACTTC
NA	TRBV7-2	TRBD1	TRBJ2-7	CASSPPGQVGFSEQYF	TGTGCCAGCAGCCCTCCAGGACAGGTGGGTTTTTCCGAGCAGTACTTC
NA	TRBV7-2	TRBD1	TRBJ1-1	CASRQRGTGANTEAFF	TGTGCCAGCCGCCAGAGGGGGACAGGGGCGAACACTGAAGCTTTCTTT
NA	TRBV5-8	NA	TRBJ2-3	CATAADTQYF	TGTGCCACTGCGGCGGATACGCAGTATTTT
NA	TRBV19	TRBD2	TRBJ2-1	CASSLPRLAGYYNEQFF	TGTGCCAGTAGCCTACCGAGACTAGCGGGATATTACAATGAGCAGTTCTTC
NA	TRBV6-2/TRBV6-3	NA	TRBJ1-1	CASSYPWTSGGDEAFF	TGTGCCAGCAGTTACCCATGGACGTCCGGGGGGGATGAAGCTTTCTTT
NA	TRBV19	TRBD1	TRBJ1-1	CASSNARGAGNTEAFF	TGTGCCAGTAGTAACGCCAGGGGGGCAGGAAACACTGAAGCTTTCTTT
NA	TRBV12-3/TRBV12-4	NA	TRBJ2-1	CASSPLGLEQFF	TGTGCCAGCAGTCCACTAGGACTTGAGCAGTTCTTC
NA	TRBV27	NA	TRBJ1-2	CASKDGSSYTF	TGTGCCAGCAAAGACGGGTCTAGCTACACCTTC
NA	TRBV19	NA	TRBJ1-1	CASGQDLNTEAFF	TGTGCCAGTGGCCAGGACTTGAACACTGAAGCTTTCTTT
NA	TRBV9	NA	TRBJ1-3	CASSYSGHGNTIYF	TGTGCCAGCAGTTACAGCGGGCATGGAAACACCATATATTTT
NA	TRBV19	TRBD1	TRBJ2-5	CASSGWDRDQETQYF	TGTGCCAGTAGCGGCTGGGACAGGGACCAAGAGACCCAGTACTTC
NA	TRBV6-5	NA	TRBJ1-1	CASSYTMVGVGTEAFF	TGTGCCAGCAGTTACACCATGGTCGGGGTAGGCACTGAAGCTTTCTTT
NA	TRBV11-2	TRBD2	TRBJ2-1	CASSLGGGINEQFF	TGTGCCAGCAGCTTGGGCGGGGGGATCAATGAGCAGTTCTTC
NA	TRBV9	NA	TRBJ2-1	CASSVANKRSYNEQFF	TGTGCCAGCAGCGTAGCTAATAAGCGTTCCTACAATGAGCAGTTCTTC
NA	TRBV18	TRBD2	TRBJ2-1	CASSPSRLAGRSSYNEQFF	TGTGCCAGCTCACCATCCCGACTAGCGGGCAGGAGCTCCTACAATGAGCAGTTCTTC
NA	TRBV27	TRBD1	TRBJ2-1	CASSSHRGEQFF	TGTGCCAGCAGTTCCCACAGGGGCGAGCAGTTCTTC
NA	TRBV29-1	NA	TRBJ2-6	CSATVSGANVLTF	TGCAGCGCGACAGTCTCTGGGGCCAACGTCCTGACTTTC
once	TRBV6-5	TRBD2	TRBJ2-3	CASSAGGQDTQYF	TGTGCCAGCAGCGCGGGGGGCCAAGATACGCAGTATTTT
once	TRBV6-2/TRBV6-3	TRBD2	TRBJ2-5	CASSPTSGETQYF	TGTGCCAGCAGTCCGACTAGCGGGGAGACCCAGTACTTC
NA	TRBV11-2	TRBD2	TRBJ2-3	CASRGRDWAPREEQYF	TGTGCCAGCAGGGGGCGGGACTGGGCCCCCCGGGAGGAGCAGTATTTT
NA	TRBV30	NA	TRBJ1-2	CAWTRLPGGIQGYTF	TGTGCCTGGACCCGATTACCGGGCGGGATTCAAGGCTACACCTTC
NA	TRBV6-4	TRBD1	TRBJ1-6	CASRPGQGSSPLHF	TGTGCCAGCAGGCCGGGACAGGGGAGTTCACCCCTCCACTTT
NA	TRBV18	TRBD1	TRBJ1-5	CASSPSGTVNQPQHF	TGTGCCAGCTCACCATCCGGGACAGTAAATCAGCCCCAGCATTTT
NA	TRBV2	TRBD1	TRBJ2-2	CASSVDRGNTGELFF	TGTGCCAGCAGTGTGGACAGGGGGAACACCGGGGAGCTGTTTTTT
NA	TRBV19	TRBD1	TRBJ2-2	CASSIWDRGNTGELFF	TGTGCCAGTAGTATATGGGACAGGGGGAACACCGGGGAGCTGTTTTTT
few	TRBV27	TRBD1	TRBJ1-2	CASSGGTGVDGYTF	TGTGCCAGCAGTGGCGGGACAGGGGTTGATGGCTACACCTTC
NA	TRBV5-8	TRBD1	TRBJ2-7	CASSNRTGGSYEQYF	TGTGCCAGCAGCAACCGGACAGGGGGCTCCTACGAGCAGTACTTC
NA	TRBV3-1/TRBV3-2	TRBD1	TRBJ1-1	CASSLTRGTEAFF	TGTGCCAGCAGCTTAACCAGGGGGACTGAAGCTTTCTTT
NA	TRBV9	NA	TRBJ1-6	CASSVGQGHNSPLHF	TGTGCCAGCAGCGTAGGCCAGGGTCATAATTCACCCCTCCACTTT
NA	TRBV6-1	TRBD2	TRBJ2-2	CASSEQGLSGELFF	TGTGCCAGCAGTGAACAGGGACTATCGGGGGAGCTGTTTTTT
few	TRBV27	NA	TRBJ2-7	CASSPQGNEQYF	TGTGCCAGCAGCCCACAGGGTAACGAGCAGTACTTC
NA	TRBV20-1	NA	TRBJ1-1	CSARWAPEAFF	TGCAGTGCTAGATGGGCCCCTGAAGCTTTCTTT
many	TRBV2	NA	TRBJ1-1	CASSPQVEAFF	TGTGCCAGCAGTCCACAAGTTGAAGCTTTCTTT
NA	TRBV13	NA	TRBJ2-5	CASRPWGEEKTQYF	TGTGCCAGCAGACCCTGGGGGGAAGAAAAGACCCAGTACTTC